Given below is one TCR beta chain in context. The sample holds other DNA sequences that translate to the same CDR3. As originally analysed: Nucleated cell counts were estimated from reference gene primer amplification. Measured with immunoSEQ multiplex PCR; TCRdb has only the in-frame clones, and not every one. V and J calls and clone size come straight from that table; D and trimming were deduced from the DNA. Of over 450,000 clones detected, 85% to 90% appear once; the ten largest clones hold less than 9%. Seattle researchers signed up patients amid active infection and tracked them longitudinally. The data are from a study of blood T cell repertoires in COVID-19. About the research overall: In each case, the material was cDNA or gDNA derived from T cells, B-cell-depleted T cells, or PBMCs.

From germline, CDR1 is LNHDA and CDR2 SQIVND (reference sequence). The CDR3 sequence is 13 residues long. Trimming removed 1 base at V and 1 base at J, with 4 bases between. The sequencing input was peripheral blood. The receptor's source is a woman between 50 and 59 years old with COVID-19, enrolled during active disease. The chain has TRBV19 and TRBJ1-1; D not resolved. The CDR3 loop is CASSIGRNTEAFF. The DNA for the CDR3 is TGTGCCAGTAGTATAGGGAGGAACACTGAAGCTTTCTTT. The full variable domain, with the rest looked up from reference TRBV19 and TRBJ1-1, is DGGITQSPKYLFRKEGQNVTLSCEQNLNHDAMYWYRQDPGQGLRLIYYSQIVNDFQKGDIAEGYSVSREKKESFPLTVTSAQKNPTAFYLCASSIGRNTEAFFGQGTRLTVV.